The 3 T cell receptor beta chains below come from one sample, sequenced in a study of blood T cell repertoires in COVID-19. Repertoires were generated with immunoSEQ multiplex PCR, while TCRdb's copy carries only in-frame clones and drops some. The sample yields roughly 180,000 clones, roughly 87% seen once. Sequencing was performed on PBMCs or T cells enriched from blood (not recorded which). The receptors were sampled from a man between 50 and 59 years old who had recovered from COVID-19.

The chain combines TRBV19 with TRBJ2-6; a possible D gene is TRBD2 (5 bases). The CDR3 runs 17 residues. Trimming pared 7 bases from V and 4 bases from J, leaving 20 bases between. Germline V lookup: CDR1 LNHDA, CDR2 SQIVND (reference sequence). The CDR3 loop is CASKDSRASSGANVLTF. The CDR3 nucleotides are TGTGCCAGTAAGGATTCGAGGGCGAGTTCCGGGGCCAACGTCCTGACTTTC.

Only a few counts were recorded for this clone. This chain connects TRBV30 to TRBJ2-1, with D possibly being TRBD2 (5 bases). Germline V lookup: CDR1 GTSNPN, CDR2 SVGIG (reference sequence). The CDR3 sequence is 14 residues long. The ends were cut back, 2 bases at V and 10 bases at J, with 18 bases in the middle. As DNA, the CDR3 is TGTGCCTGGAGTTTGACGAGGGCTATGGGCGAGCAGTTCTTC. This codes for CAWSLTRAMGEQFF.

V gene TRBV24-1 combines with J gene TRBJ2-7; D might be TRBD2 (5 bases). Germline V gene data show CDR1 as KGHDR and CDR2 as SFDVKD. Trimming stripped 1 base from V and 0 bases from J, with 18 bases between. This CDR3 is built from 18 residues. The CDR3 region has the DNA TGTGCCACCAGTGATTTCTTGGCCACTAGTGCTCACTCCTACGAGCAGTACTTC. This gives the protein CATSDFLATSAHSYEQYF.